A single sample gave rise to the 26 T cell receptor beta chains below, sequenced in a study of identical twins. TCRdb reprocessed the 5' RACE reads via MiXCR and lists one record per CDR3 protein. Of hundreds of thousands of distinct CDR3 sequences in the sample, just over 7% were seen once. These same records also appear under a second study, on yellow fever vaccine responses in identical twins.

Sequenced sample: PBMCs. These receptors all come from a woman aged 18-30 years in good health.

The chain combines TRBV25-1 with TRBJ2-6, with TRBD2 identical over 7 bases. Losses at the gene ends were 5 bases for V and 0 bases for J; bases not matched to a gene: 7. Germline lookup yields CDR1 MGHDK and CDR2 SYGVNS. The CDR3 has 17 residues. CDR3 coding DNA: TGTGCCAGCAGTTATCAGCGGGACGCCTCTGGGGCCAACGTCCTGACTTTC. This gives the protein CASSYQRDASGANVLTF.

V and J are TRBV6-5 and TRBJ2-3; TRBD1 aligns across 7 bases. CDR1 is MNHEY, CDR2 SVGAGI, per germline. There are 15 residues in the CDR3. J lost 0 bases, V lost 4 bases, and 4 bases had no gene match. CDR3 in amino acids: CASSSGQVSTDTQYF. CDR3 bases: TGTGCCAGCAGTTCTGGACAGGTTAGCACAGATACGCAGTATTTT.

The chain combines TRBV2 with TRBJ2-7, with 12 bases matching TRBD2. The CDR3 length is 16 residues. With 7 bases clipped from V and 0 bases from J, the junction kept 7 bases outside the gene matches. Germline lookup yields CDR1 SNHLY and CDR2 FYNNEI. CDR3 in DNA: TGTGCCAGCACCGGTGGACTAGCGGGATCCTCCTACGAGCAGTACTTC. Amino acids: CASTGGLAGSSYEQYF.

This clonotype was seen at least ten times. The CDR3 DNA reads as TGTGCCAGCAGTTTGAGGTTGAGGGAGAGCTCCTACAATGAGCAGTTCTTC. Translated: CASSLRLRESSYNEQFF. The gene calls are TRBV12-3 or TRBV12-4 and TRBJ2-1; D may be TRBD2 (5 bases). The CDR3 sequence is 17 residues long. Deletions cut 3 bases from V and 0 bases from J, with 15 bases between.

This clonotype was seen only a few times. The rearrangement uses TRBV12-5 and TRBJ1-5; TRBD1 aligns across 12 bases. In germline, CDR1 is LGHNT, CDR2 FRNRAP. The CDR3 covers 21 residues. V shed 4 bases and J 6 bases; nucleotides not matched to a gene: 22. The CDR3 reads CASGSPGTGGVISGGSQPQHF. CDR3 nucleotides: TGTGCTAGTGGTTCCCCTGGGACAGGGGGCGTTATTTCTGGAGGTAGTCAGCCCCAGCATTTT.

DNA for the CDR3: TGCAGTGCCTGGACAGGGGGCCAAGAGACCCAGTACTTC. Translating it yields CSAWTGGQETQYF. The rearrangement joins TRBV20-1 to TRBJ2-5; the match to TRBD1 covers 10 bases. The germline gives CDR1 DFQATT, CDR2 SNEGSKA (reference sequence). This CDR3 has 13 residues. The V gene end was trimmed by 6 bases and the J gene end by 1 base; junction bases not matched to a gene: 2.

The CDR3 sequence: CASGFPPDRRTNTQYF. CDR3 sequence (DNA): TGTGCTAGTGGTTTCCCGCCCGACCGGCGCACGAATACGCAGTATTTT. V usage is TRBV12-5 and J usage is TRBJ2-3; D call uncertain. CDR3 length: 16 residues. V was pared by 3 bases and J by 7 bases, with 20 bases between. The germline V gene has CDR1 LGHNT and CDR2 FRNRAP.

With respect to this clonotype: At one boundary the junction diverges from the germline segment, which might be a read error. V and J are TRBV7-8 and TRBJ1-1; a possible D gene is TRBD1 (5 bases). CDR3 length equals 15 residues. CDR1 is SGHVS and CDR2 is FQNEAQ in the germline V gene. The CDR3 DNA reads TGTGCCAGCAGCTTAGGTCCGCGGGGCCAAACTGTAGCTTTCTTT. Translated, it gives CASSLGPRGQTVAFF.

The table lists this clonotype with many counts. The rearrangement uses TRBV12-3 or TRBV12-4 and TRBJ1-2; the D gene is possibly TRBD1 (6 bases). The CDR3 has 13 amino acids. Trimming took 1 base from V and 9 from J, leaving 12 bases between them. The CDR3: CASSLEEGGRYTF. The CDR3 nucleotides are TGTGCCAGCAGTTTAGAGGAGGGGGGTCGCTACACCTTC.

The CDR3 region has the DNA TGTGCCACCAGTGTACCGGGTTATGGCTACACCTTC. The encoded protein is CATSVPGYGYTF. The genes are TRBV24-1 and TRBJ1-2; no clear D gene. Germline lookup yields CDR1 KGHDR and CDR2 SFDVKD. The CDR3 is made up of 12 amino acids. Trimming took off 5 bases at V and 5 bases at J, with 8 bases between the two ends.

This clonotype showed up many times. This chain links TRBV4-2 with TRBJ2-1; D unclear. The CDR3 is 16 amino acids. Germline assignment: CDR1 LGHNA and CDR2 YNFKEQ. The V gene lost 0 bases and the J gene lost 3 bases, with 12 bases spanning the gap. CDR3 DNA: TGTGCCAGCAGCCAAGATACCCGGCCGATCTACAATGAGCAGTTCTTC. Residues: CASSQDTRPIYNEQFF.

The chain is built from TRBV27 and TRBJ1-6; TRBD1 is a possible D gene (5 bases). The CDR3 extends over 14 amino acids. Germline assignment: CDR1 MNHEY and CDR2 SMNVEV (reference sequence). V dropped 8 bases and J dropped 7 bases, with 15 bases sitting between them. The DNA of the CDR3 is TGTGCCAGCGGTTGGGGGTGGGACAATTCACCCCTCCACTTT. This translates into CASGWGWDNSPLHF.

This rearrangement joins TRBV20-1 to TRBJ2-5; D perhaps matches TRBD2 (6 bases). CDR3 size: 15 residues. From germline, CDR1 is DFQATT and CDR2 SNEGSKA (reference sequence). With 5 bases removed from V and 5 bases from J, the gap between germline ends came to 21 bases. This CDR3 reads CSAPRPGLPLETQYF. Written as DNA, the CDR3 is TGCAGTGCTCCCAGGCCTGGACTACCCCTGGAGACCCAGTACTTC.

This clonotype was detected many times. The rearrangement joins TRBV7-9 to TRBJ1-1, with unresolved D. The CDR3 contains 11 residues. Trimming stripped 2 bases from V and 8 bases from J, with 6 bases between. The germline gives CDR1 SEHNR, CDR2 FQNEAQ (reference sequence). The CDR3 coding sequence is TGTGCCAGCAGCTTATGGGTAGAAGCTTTCTTT. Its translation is CASSLWVEAFF.

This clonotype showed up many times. This CDR3 reads CSAEGHYNEQFF. DNA of the CDR3: TGCAGCGCAGAGGGACACTACAATGAGCAGTTCTTC. J is TRBJ2-1 and V is TRBV29-1; a possible D gene is TRBD1 (6 bases). Trimming shortened V by 7 bases and J by 3 bases, and 10 bases separated the two germline ends. The CDR3 runs 12 residues. Per the germline V gene, CDR1 is SQVTM and CDR2 is ANQGSEA.

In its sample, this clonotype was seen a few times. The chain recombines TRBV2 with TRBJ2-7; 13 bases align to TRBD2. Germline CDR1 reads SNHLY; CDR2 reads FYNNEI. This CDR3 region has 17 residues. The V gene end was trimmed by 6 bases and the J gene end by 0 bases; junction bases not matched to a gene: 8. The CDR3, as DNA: TGTGCCAGCAGACTCGGGACTAGCGGGGCTATCTCCTACGAGCAGTACGTC. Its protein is CASRLGTSGAISYEQYV.

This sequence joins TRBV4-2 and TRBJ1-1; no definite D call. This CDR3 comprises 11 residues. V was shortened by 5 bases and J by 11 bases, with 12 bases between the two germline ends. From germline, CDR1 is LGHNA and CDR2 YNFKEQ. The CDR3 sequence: CASSEPGYAFF. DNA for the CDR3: TGTGCCAGCAGCGAGCCCGGATACGCTTTCTTT.

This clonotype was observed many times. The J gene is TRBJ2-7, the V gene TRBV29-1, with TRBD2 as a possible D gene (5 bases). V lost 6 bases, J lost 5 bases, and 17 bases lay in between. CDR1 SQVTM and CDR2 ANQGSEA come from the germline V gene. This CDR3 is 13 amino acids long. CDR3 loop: CSVPQLGSDEQYF. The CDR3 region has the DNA TGCAGCGTCCCCCAGTTAGGGAGCGACGAGCAGTACTTC.

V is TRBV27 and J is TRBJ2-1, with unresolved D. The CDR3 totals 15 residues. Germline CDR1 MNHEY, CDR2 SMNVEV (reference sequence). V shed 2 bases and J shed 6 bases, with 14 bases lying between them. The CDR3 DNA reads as TGTGCCAGCAGTTTAACGACCCTAAGGCTCAATGAGCAGTTCTTC. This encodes CASSLTTLRLNEQFF.

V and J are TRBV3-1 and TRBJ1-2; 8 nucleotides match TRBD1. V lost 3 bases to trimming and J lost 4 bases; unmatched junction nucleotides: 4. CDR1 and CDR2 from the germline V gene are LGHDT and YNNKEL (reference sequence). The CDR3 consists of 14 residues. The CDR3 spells CASSHSTGVYGYTF. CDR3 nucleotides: TGTGCCAGCAGCCACTCGACAGGGGTCTATGGCTACACCTTC.

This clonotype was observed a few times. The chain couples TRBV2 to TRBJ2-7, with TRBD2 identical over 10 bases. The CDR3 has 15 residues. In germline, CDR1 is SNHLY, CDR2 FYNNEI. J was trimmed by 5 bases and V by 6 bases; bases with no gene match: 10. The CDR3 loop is CASRSERGGVDEQYF. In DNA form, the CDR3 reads TGTGCCAGCAGGTCGGAGCGGGGGGGCGTAGACGAGCAGTACTTC.

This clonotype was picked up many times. The DNA for the CDR3 is TGTGCCAGCAGCGAAGGGAAGGAGCAGTTCTTC. It yields the protein CASSEGKEQFF. The J gene is TRBJ2-1, the V gene TRBV3-1; D not certain. The CDR3 is 11 amino acids. The germline V gene encodes CDR1 LGHDT and CDR2 YNNKEL (reference sequence). The V and J ends lost 5 bases and 10 bases respectively, with 9 bases between them.

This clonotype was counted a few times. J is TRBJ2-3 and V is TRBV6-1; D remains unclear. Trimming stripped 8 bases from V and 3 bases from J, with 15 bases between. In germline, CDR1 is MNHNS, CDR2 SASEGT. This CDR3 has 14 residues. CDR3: CASGLSHSTDTQYF. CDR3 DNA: TGTGCCAGCGGTCTAAGTCATTCAACAGATACGCAGTATTTT.

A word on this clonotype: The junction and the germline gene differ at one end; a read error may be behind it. Written as DNA, the CDR3 is TGTGCCAGCACCTTAGGGCGGACAGGGGACACAGATACGCAGTATTTT. This encodes CASTLGRTGDTDTQYF. This chain joins TRBV13 and TRBJ2-3, with 9 positions matching TRBD1. The CDR3 spans 16 residues. The V gene's germline CDR1 is PRHDT and CDR2 FYEKMQ (reference sequence).

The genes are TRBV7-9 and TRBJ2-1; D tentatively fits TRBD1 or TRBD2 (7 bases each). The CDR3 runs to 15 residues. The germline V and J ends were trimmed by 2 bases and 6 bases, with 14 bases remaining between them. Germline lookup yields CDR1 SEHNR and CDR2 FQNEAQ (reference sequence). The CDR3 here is CASSLQGGLINEQFF. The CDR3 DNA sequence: TGTGCCAGCAGCTTACAGGGGGGGCTGATCAATGAGCAGTTCTTC.

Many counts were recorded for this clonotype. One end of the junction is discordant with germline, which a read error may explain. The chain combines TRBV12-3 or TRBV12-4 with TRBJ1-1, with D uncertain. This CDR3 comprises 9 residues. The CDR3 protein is CASSSPTAF. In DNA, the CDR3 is TGTGCCAGCAGCTCCCCGACTGCATTT.